This TCR beta chain was sequenced during a study of OX40 agonist ivuxolimab in advanced cancers. Study information: Dose-escalation cases comprised hepatocellular carcinoma, melanoma, renal cell or head and neck cancer. Study-wide results and limits: By week 6 at 0.1 to 3.0 mg/kg, blood CD4+ and CD8+ T cells had expanded clonally.

Germline V gene lookup returns CDR1 SGHTS and CDR2 YDEGEE. The CDR3 has 16 residues. Patients with autoimmune history or systemic immunosuppression were excluded. Sequenced by immunoSEQ multiplex PCR; TCRdb stores in-frame clones only, minus some. The data show over 50,000 clones, around 93% seen once. Turning to this clone: Its antigen is still unknown. A junction boundary mismatches the germline segment, possibly from a read error.

The V call is TRBV5-8, the J call TRBJ2-3; D may be TRBD1 or TRBD2 (7 bases each). The source was CD4+ or CD8+ T cells sorted from blood, collected in a trial of the OX40 agonist ivuxolimab. The receptor's source is an adult with an advanced solid tumor such as melanoma, head and neck, liver or kidney cancer. The CDR3 DNA sequence: TGTGCCAGCAGTTTGGGAGGGGGACAGCGCACAGATACGCAGTATTTT. Translating it yields CASSLGGGQRTDTQYF.